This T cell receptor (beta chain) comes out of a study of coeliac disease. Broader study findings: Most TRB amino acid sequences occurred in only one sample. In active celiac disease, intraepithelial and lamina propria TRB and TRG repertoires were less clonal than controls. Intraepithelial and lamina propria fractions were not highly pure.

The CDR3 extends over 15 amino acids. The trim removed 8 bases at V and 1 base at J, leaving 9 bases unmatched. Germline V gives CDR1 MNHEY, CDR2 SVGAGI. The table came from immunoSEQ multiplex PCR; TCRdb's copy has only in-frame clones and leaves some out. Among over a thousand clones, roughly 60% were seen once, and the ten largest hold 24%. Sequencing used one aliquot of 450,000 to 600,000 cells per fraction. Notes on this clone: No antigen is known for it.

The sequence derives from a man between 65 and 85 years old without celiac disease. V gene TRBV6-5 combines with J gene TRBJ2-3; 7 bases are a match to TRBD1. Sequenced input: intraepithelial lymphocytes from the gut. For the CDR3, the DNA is TGTGCCAGCGGTGTCAGGACAGGCCGCACAGATACGCAGTATTTT. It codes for CASGVRTGRTDTQYF.